The 13 T cell receptor beta chains below come from one sample, sequenced in a study of regulatory T cells in long-lasting Graves disease. Time point in this sample: newly diagnosed GD, antithyroid drugs for less than 3 months. RNA extracted from PBMCs served as the sequencing template. The authors built TCR beta libraries using iRepertoire HTBI primers and Arm-PCR of CDR3 regions. TCRdb called the multiplex PCR reads again in MiXCR, with one record for every CDR3 protein. The sample includes hundreds of thousands of distinct CDR3 sequences, under 20% of them seen just once. The sample was also linked to a second study, of T cells in Graves' hyperthyroidism and ophthalmopathy.

The source material was peripheral blood mononuclear cells (PBMCs), sampled at new diagnosis, from a patient treated with antithyroid drugs. The receptor set was obtained from a woman aged 25 to 39 with Graves disease.

Many counts were recorded for this clonotype. The chain couples TRBV7-9 to TRBJ2-5; D is undetermined. The CDR3 has 18 residues. CDR1 SEHNR and CDR2 FQNEAQ come from the germline V gene (reference sequence). Trimming pared 5 bases from V and 5 bases from J, leaving 27 bases between. The CDR3 coding sequence is TGTGCCAGCAGCCCACCGCCCGGCAGCAGCCCGTCTGGGGAGACCCAGTACTTC. This sequence encodes CASSPPPGSSPSGETQYF.

Only a few counts were recorded for this clonotype. This chain links TRBV3-1 with TRBJ2-5, with TRBD2 identical over 8 bases. The junction had 7 bases not matched to a gene; V was cut back by 3 bases and J by 7 bases. Germline assignment: CDR1 LGHDT and CDR2 YNNKEL (reference sequence). The CDR3 contains 14 residues. The CDR3 is CASSQGLGLVTQYF. CDR3 bases: TGTGCCAGCAGCCAGGGACTAGGATTGGTGACCCAGTACTTC.

There are a few counts of this clonotype. At one boundary the junction diverges from the germline segment, which might be a read error. The chain employs TRBV12-3 or TRBV12-4 and TRBJ2-5, with 7 bases that match TRBD2. The CDR3 is 14 amino acids. CDR3 bases: TGTGCCAGCAGTTTAGGGACTAGTAGTGAGACCCGGTACTTC. Protein sequence: CASSLGTSSETRYF.

This clonotype was counted ten times or more. The chain is built from TRBV28 and TRBJ2-1; 8 positions match TRBD1. This CDR3 is 16 amino acids long. V shed 6 bases, J shed 6 bases, and the junction held 13 bases outside the gene matches. Germline V gives CDR1 MDHEN, CDR2 SYDVKM. The CDR3 DNA reads as TGTGCCAGCAGCCCACGCCGGACAGGGTCGCGCAATGAGCAGTTCTTC. Translating gives CASSPRRTGSRNEQFF.

This clonotype was detected only once. This chain connects TRBV5-1 to TRBJ2-6, with a tentative D call TRBD2 (6 bases). This CDR3 comprises 16 residues. Trimming pared 3 bases from V and 1 base from J, leaving 11 bases between. Germline V gene lookup returns CDR1 SGHRS and CDR2 YFSETQ. The CDR3 is CASSSGVFSGANVLTF. The CDR3 nucleotides read TGCGCCAGCAGCTCGGGGGTATTTTCTGGGGCCAACGTCCTGACTTTC.

This clonotype was seen ten or more times. The V gene is TRBV10-2, the J gene TRBJ2-7, with D possibly matching TRBD2 (5 bases). Trimming shortened V by 2 bases and J by 6 bases, and 11 bases separated the two germline ends. CDR1 WSHSY and CDR2 SAAADI come from the germline V gene. CDR3 length: 13 residues. CDR3 amino acids: CASSEPKEGEQYF. The CDR3 nucleotides are TGCGCCAGCAGTGAGCCCAAAGAGGGCGAGCAGTACTTC.

Ten or more counts support this clonotype. The rearrangement joins TRBV10-3 to TRBJ1-3; no firm D call. This CDR3 is built from 15 residues. Trimming pared 2 bases from V and 2 bases from J, leaving 10 bases between. The germline gives CDR1 ENHRY, CDR2 SYGVKD. The CDR3 nucleotides read TGTGCCATCAGTGAGGACGCCATCGCTGGAAACACCATATATTTT. Encoded protein: CAISEDAIAGNTIYF.

The sample holds a few counts of this clonotype. The chain carries TRBV6-5 and TRBJ2-4; D might be TRBD2 (5 bases). The CDR3 runs 14 residues. The V gene lost 4 bases and the J gene lost 9 bases, with 16 bases spanning the gap. Germline-derived CDR1 and CDR2 are MNHEY and SVGAGI. The CDR3 nucleotides are TGTGCCAGCAGTTCACTCAGACTACGTCGCATTCAGTACTTC. Protein: CASSSLRLRRIQYF.

This clonotype was recorded a few times. CDR3 in amino acids: CASNQGGEKLFF. The CDR3, as DNA: TGCGCCAGCAATCAGGGGGGAGAAAAACTGTTTTTT. The genes are TRBV10-2 and TRBJ1-4; TRBD1 matches 7 bases. J was trimmed by 8 bases and V by 7 bases; bases with no gene match: 4. The CDR3 totals 12 residues. CDR1 and CDR2 (germline): WSHSY, SAAADI.

This chain links TRBV2 with TRBJ2-5; 9 nucleotides align to TRBD1. Unmatched junction bases numbered 10, after V lost 6 bases and J lost 5 bases. This CDR3 is built from 15 residues. CDR1 and CDR2 from the germline V gene are SNHLY and FYNNEI. DNA for the CDR3: TGTGCCAGCAGGACCCCCGGGACAGGGAAGGAGACCCAGTACTTC. Translating it yields CASRTPGTGKETQYF.

This clonotype was recorded many times. V gene TRBV6-1 combines with J gene TRBJ2-1, with TRBD2 matching 8 bases. Germline V gene data show CDR1 as MNHNS and CDR2 as SASEGT. The CDR3 loop spans 14 amino acids. Losses at the gene ends were 6 bases for V and 6 bases for J; bases not matched to a gene: 7. The CDR3 coding sequence is TGTGCCAGCAGACGAAGCGGGAGACGCAATGAGCAGTTCTTC. This encodes CASRRSGRRNEQFF.

There are many counts of this clonotype. The genes are TRBV10-3 and TRBJ2-7, with D possibly being TRBD2 (5 bases). The CDR3 loop spans 14 amino acids. V dropped 6 bases and J dropped 3 bases, with 15 bases sitting between them. Looked up from germline, CDR1 is ENHRY and CDR2 is SYGVKD. The CDR3 region is CAIRRNTGDYEQYF. The CDR3 DNA is TGTGCCATCAGACGTAATACCGGGGACTACGAGCAGTACTTC.

The rearrangement links TRBV28 to TRBJ2-7; no definite D call. Trimming cost V 6 bases and J 2 bases, with 11 bases left between them. Germline V gives CDR1 MDHEN, CDR2 SYDVKM. The length of the CDR3 is 13 residues. The CDR3 coding sequence is TGTGCCAGCAGCCCCGCCCAGACCTACGAGCAGTACTTC. Translating gives CASSPAQTYEQYF.